The clone carrying this T cell receptor beta chain was seen only a few times. Its cognate antigen is unknown. This sample stems from a study of identical twins. Findings of the study overall: Memory repertoires showed no such pattern, whereas abundant cord blood beta clonotypes carried fewer insertions. Beta out-of-frame sequences showed weaker excess twin sharing.

Trimming removed 5 bases from V and 3 bases from J; junction bases left unmatched: 7. Germline assignment: CDR1 SGHRS and CDR2 YFSETQ. The CDR3 totals 15 residues. TCRdb redid the calling of the 5' RACE reads with MiXCR, one entry per CDR3 protein. The table includes approximately 530,000 distinct CDR3 sequences, approximately 20% detected once. The data also belong to a second study, concerning yellow fever vaccine responses in identical twins.

Sequenced material: CD4+ T cells sorted from blood. The rearrangement uses TRBV5-1 and TRBJ2-2; 7 nucleotides agree with TRBD1. The TCR was taken from a woman aged 18 to 35 in good health. The CDR3 reads CASRSNRGDTGELFF. In nucleotides, the CDR3 is TGCGCCAGCAGATCTAACAGGGGAGACACCGGGGAGCTGTTTTTT.